Below, one T cell receptor beta chain is given with its context. This record belongs to a study of shared clonotypes between healthy human individuals. For the study at large: Aged 18 to 49, the donors were two women and a few men. Every donor yielded three CD4 naive, three CD4 memory, two CD8 naive and one CD8 memory plate.

Germline V gene lookup returns CDR1 SEHNR and CDR2 FQNEAQ (reference sequence). The CDR3 is 15 residues long. Trimming stripped 1 base from V and 6 bases from J, with 15 bases between. The protocol was immunoSEQ multiplex PCR, while the TCRdb copy is restricted to in-frame clones and leaves out a portion. Here the sample spans roughly 1.4 million clones, less than 99% being singletons. This receptor was identified in a young man in good health. The sequencing sample was made of naive CD4+ T cells sorted from blood. Described subset: CD45RA+ positively selected. The chain combines TRBV7-9 with TRBJ1-1; tentative D call: TRBD1 (6 bases). The CDR3 DNA is TGTGCCAGCAGCTTAGAAGGGGGGCGCGGGCCTGAAGCTTTCTTT. It specifies CASSLEGGRGPEAFF.